This T cell receptor beta chain was found in a study of beta chain features in type 1 diabetes. In the case of this clone: Its antigen remains unidentified.

Sequenced material consisted of expressed TCRB transcripts (all of the isolated RNA was reverse transcribed). Read counts averaged approximately 3.5 million for samples of naive, central memory and regulatory T cells. Clones were sequenced by immunoSEQ multiplex PCR, and TCRdb holds only the in-frame ones, with some missing. The sample shows 200,000 to 300,000 clones, approximately 14% of them seen only once. Findings and limits, study-wide: Fewer junction insertions and more nucleotide deletions appeared in type 1 diabetes patients. In every one of the four CD4+ subsets, TCRB CDR3s were moderately but significantly shorter in Type 1 diabetes patients.

Cell sorting via CD45RO/CCR7/CD25/CD127/CD95/CD27 was performed to obtain CD4+ naive, central memory, regulatory and stem cell-like memory cells. Germline values: CDR1 SGHRS, CDR2 YFSETQ. The V and J ends lost 0 bases and 0 bases respectively, with 5 bases between them. This CDR3 has 14 residues. The clonotype was recovered from a man younger than 45 with type 1 diabetes. What was sequenced was naive CD4+ T cells from blood. The chain couples TRBV5-1 to TRBJ2-3; D is unclear. CDR3 DNA sequence: TGCGCCAGCAGCTTGGACACCAGCACAGATACGCAGTATTTT. Translated: CASSLDTSTDTQYF.